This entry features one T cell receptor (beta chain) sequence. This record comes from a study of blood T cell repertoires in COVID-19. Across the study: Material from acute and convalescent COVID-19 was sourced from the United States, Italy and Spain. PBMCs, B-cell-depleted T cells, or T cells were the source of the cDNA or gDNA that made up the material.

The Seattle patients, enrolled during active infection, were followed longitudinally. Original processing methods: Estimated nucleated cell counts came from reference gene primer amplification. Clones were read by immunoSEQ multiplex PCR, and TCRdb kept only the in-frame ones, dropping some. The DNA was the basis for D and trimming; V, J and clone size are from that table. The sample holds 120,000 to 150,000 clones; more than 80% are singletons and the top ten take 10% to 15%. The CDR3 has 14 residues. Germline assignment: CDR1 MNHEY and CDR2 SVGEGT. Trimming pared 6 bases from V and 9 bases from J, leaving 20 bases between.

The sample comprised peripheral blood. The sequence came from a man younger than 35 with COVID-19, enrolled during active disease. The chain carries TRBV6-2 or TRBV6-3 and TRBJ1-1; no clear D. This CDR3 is CASSRTIDTRQAFF. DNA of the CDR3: TGTGCCAGCAGCCGAACAATTGACACCCGCCAAGCTTTCTTT.